The rows below give T cell receptor beta chains drawn from one sample of a study of shared clonotypes between healthy human individuals. Libraries were prepared by immunoSEQ multiplex PCR; TCRdb keeps only in-frame clonotypes and omits some of them. The sample records around 1.9 million clones, approximately 94% being singletons. The sample was naive CD8+ T cells from PBMCs. These receptors originate from a man aged 18 to 29 in good health. Some clones in this sample may be carry-over from other donors' samples. CDR3s include the opening cysteine and the closing phenylalanine or tryptophan.

v_call	j_call	cdr3_aa
TRBV5-6	TRBJ2-7	CASSLIPQGIYYEQYF
TRBV2	TRBJ1-1	CASSAQKRNTEAFF
TRBV28	TRBJ2-7	CASSFPPSDEQYF
TRBV27	TRBJ1-4	CASSDNPTTTNEKLFF
TRBV7-8	TRBJ2-1	CASSLNSGSRNEQFF
TRBV9	TRBJ1-1	CASSGPLDTEAFF
TRBV11-2	TRBJ2-5	CASNSAGTSGGKETQYF
TRBV11-2	TRBJ2-1	CASSSPSDPNEQFF
TRBV11-2	TRBJ2-1	CASSLAGPLYNEQFF
TRBV7-9	TRBJ1-3	CASSEGALSGNTIYF
TRBV7-3	TRBJ1-2	CASSLRGLGLTF
TRBV6-1	TRBJ1-2	CASSEAQGWNGYTF
TRBV7-3	TRBJ2-5	CASSPLGGETQYF
TRBV7-9	TRBJ2-3	CASSSPWEPGQGTDTQYF
TRBV29-1	TRBJ2-2	CSVVGETGTGTGELFF
TRBV19	TRBJ1-2	CASSIGQGTNYGYTF
TRBV10-2	TRBJ1-2	CASSEIQGPGKRGYTF
TRBV2	TRBJ2-1	CASSEWQGLSSYNEQFF
TRBV28	TRBJ2-3	CASTPWANTDTQYF
TRBV15	TRBJ2-7	CATSLGLGEYEQYF
TRBV28	TRBJ1-2	CASSLPDVNYGYTF
TRBV30	TRBJ1-1	CAWNWGMETEAFF
TRBV27	TRBJ2-2	CASSLGTGELFF
TRBV4-3	TRBJ1-2	CASSQGGLVRGYGYTF
TRBV4-1	TRBJ2-7	CASSLRQGGTYEQYF
TRBV5-6	TRBJ2-5	CASSLKAGGWETQYF
TRBV5-1	TRBJ2-7	CASSLAGQGYEQYF
TRBV28	TRBJ2-7	CASSKNYEQYF
TRBV28	TRBJ2-7	CASRGGRYEQYF
TRBV28	TRBJ2-4	CASRTGSAKNIQYF
TRBV7-9	TRBJ2-1	CASSSPVHYNEQFF
TRBV9	TRBJ2-1	CASSVEASSYNEQFF
TRBV2	TRBJ2-7	CASRGTSGSPYEQYF
TRBV7-2	TRBJ2-7	CASSLRPGTGVNSYEQYF
TRBV7-3	TRBJ2-1	CASSLTGGPEFF
TRBV27	TRBJ2-5	CASSELAAQETQYF
TRBV5-4	TRBJ2-1	CASSLDESSYNEQFF
TRBV5-1	TRBJ2-7	CASSFGISYEQYF
TRBV5-4	TRBJ1-2	CASSLAHNYGYTF
TRBV6-5	TRBJ2-7	CASSYGLSAGEQYF
TRBV28	TRBJ1-1	CASSFGGMNTEAFF
TRBV7-2	TRBJ2-7	CASSPGLAEGWYEQYF
TRBV7-9	TRBJ1-2	CASSLDRGNNGYTF
TRBV29-1	TRBJ1-4	CSVEMGLSGALNEKLFF
TRBV13	TRBJ2-1	CASSLGLAGGKNNEQFF
TRBV29-1	TRBJ2-7	CSVEDRGLGEYEQYF
TRBV19	TRBJ2-1	CASSIQAGAMYNEQFF
TRBV7-9	TRBJ2-2	CASSLVVGELFF
TRBV7-9	TRBJ2-7	CASSGGRGPRPLGAYEQYF
TRBV15	TRBJ2-3	CATSRDPASGRDTQYF
TRBV9	TRBJ2-2	CASSVAGGNTGELFF
TRBV28	TRBJ1-5	CASSLRPPHSQPQHF
TRBV4-1	TRBJ1-1	CASSQDTGNTEAFF
TRBV27	TRBJ2-1	CASSLWSRDNEQFF
TRBV27	TRBJ1-2	CASSSTPDLYGYTF
TRBV16	TRBJ1-1	CASSQSLDRMTEAFF
TRBV27	TRBJ2-7	CASSFYGYEQYF
TRBV5-5	TRBJ1-2	CASSSTGYGYTF
TRBV7-9	TRBJ2-7	CASSLAQSYEQYF
TRBV5-5	TRBJ1-2	CASSLALGERKETLGYTF